This T cell receptor beta chain was obtained from a study of T cell responses to AZD1222 COVID-19 vaccine. CDR3 length: 15 residues. Germline assignment: CDR1 SGHTA and CDR2 FQGTGA. V was pared by 0 bases and J by 7 bases, with 15 bases between. Measured with immunoSEQ multiplex PCR; TCRdb has only the in-frame clones, and not every one. Seen here are roughly 150,000 clones, 89% observed once, and the top ten hold about 5%. The chain employs TRBV7-3 and TRBJ2-5; D may be TRBD2 (5 bases). The clonotype originates from an adult in good health. Sequencing used peripheral blood, obtained on day 0 of AZD1222 vaccination. As DNA, the CDR3 is TGTGCCAGCAGCTTAACCCCCCTAGCTTTGGGGACCCAGTACTTC. Translating gives CASSLTPLALGTQYF.